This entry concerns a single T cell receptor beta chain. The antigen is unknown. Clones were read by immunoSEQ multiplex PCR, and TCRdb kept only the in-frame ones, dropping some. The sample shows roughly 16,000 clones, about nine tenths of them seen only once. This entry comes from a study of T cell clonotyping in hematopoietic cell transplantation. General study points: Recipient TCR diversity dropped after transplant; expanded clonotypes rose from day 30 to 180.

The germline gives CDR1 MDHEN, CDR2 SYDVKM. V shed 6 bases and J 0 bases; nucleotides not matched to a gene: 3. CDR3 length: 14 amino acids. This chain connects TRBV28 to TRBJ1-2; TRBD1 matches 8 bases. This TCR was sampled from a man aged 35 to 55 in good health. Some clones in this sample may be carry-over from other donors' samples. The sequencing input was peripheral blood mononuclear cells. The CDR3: CASRPTGANYGYTF. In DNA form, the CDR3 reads TGTGCCAGCAGACCGACAGGGGCTAACTATGGCTACACCTTC.